A single sample gave rise to the 8 T cell receptor beta chains below, sequenced in a study of cytomegalovirus exposure and HLA in healthy donors. PCR used 60 Vbeta primers and 13 Jbeta primers. Some clones are missing from TCRdb's copy, which holds only in-frame ones; the method was immunoSEQ multiplex PCR. The repertoire holds 100,000 to 150,000 clones, around three quarters seen once, with just over 2.5% in the top ten. What was sequenced was PBMCs. The receptors here all came from a man aged 30 to 39 in good health and CMV-seronegative.

The chain combines TRBV28 with TRBJ2-7; TRBD2 might be the D (6 bases). Germline V gene data show CDR1 as MDHEN and CDR2 as SYDVKM. This CDR3 has 13 amino acids. Between the trimmed V and J ends, which lost 7 bases and 4 bases, there was a span of 14 bases. CDR3 protein: CASTGDSKYEQYF. CDR3 nucleotides: TGTGCCAGCACTGGGGACTCCAAATACGAGCAGTACTTC.

The J gene is TRBJ2-5, the V gene TRBV10-2; D is possibly TRBD1 (5 bases). The DNA end is a closer match to TRBJ2-7, so the J assignment may be wrong. CDR3 length: 13 residues. Per germline, CDR1 WSHSY and CDR2 SAAADI. The CDR3, as DNA: TGCGCCAGCGCTCCAGGGATCTCCTACGAGCAGTACTTC. The encoded protein is CASAPGISYEQYF.

V usage is TRBV23-1 and J usage is TRBJ2-7; 11 bases line up with TRBD1. Being an ORF, TRBV23-1 has a function that is uncertain. V lost 0 bases, J lost 1 base, and 14 bases stayed unmatched. The CDR3 extends over 20 amino acids. CDR3 nucleotides: TGCGCCAGCAGTCAATCAAACCCCGGGGAAGGACAGGGGGCTTCCTACGAGCAGTACTTC. This gives the protein CASSQSNPGEGQGASYEQYF.

The rearrangement joins TRBV27 to TRBJ1-4; 8 bases match TRBD1. The germline gives CDR1 MNHEY, CDR2 SMNVEV (reference sequence). This CDR3 has 14 residues. The V gene end was trimmed by 6 bases and the J gene end by 5 bases; junction bases not matched to a gene: 5. The CDR3 region is CASSWTGSNEKLFF. CDR3 coding DNA: TGTGCCAGCAGCTGGACAGGGAGCAATGAAAAACTGTTTTTT. Using reference TRBV27 and TRBJ1-4 for the parts outside the CDR3, the full variable domain is EAQVTQNPRYLITVTGKKLTVTCSQNMNHEYMSWYRQDPGLGLRQIYYSMNVEVTDKGDVPEGYKVSRKEKRNFPLILESPSPNQTSLYFCASSWTGSNEKLFFGSGTQLSVL.

This sequence joins TRBV5-1 and TRBJ2-7; the match to TRBD1 covers 9 bases. Per germline, CDR1 SGHRS and CDR2 YFSETQ. Trimming removed 5 bases from V and 0 bases from J; junction bases left unmatched: 6. The CDR3 is 15 residues long. CDR3 sequence reads: CASSFGTGTSYEQYF. DNA of the CDR3: TGCGCCAGCAGTTTCGGGACAGGGACCTCCTACGAGCAGTACTTC.

The V call is TRBV7-8, the J call TRBJ2-7; D possibly corresponds to TRBD2 (5 bases). V was clipped by 1 base and J by 1 base, with 17 bases between them. Germline values: CDR1 SGHVS, CDR2 FQNEAQ. This CDR3 is built from 17 residues. CDR3 region: CASSLGLASDISYEQYF. The CDR3 region has the DNA TGTGCCAGCAGCTTAGGATTAGCGTCAGATATATCCTACGAGCAGTACTTC.

The DNA of the CDR3 is TGTGCCAGCAGTTACTCTACGGGAGGGATAGATACGCAGTATTTT. Protein product: CASSYSTGGIDTQYF. This chain uses TRBV6-5 with TRBJ2-3, with TRBD2 matching over 8 bases. The V gene's germline CDR1 is MNHEY and CDR2 SVGAGI. CDR3 length: 15 amino acids. V shed 0 bases, J shed 5 bases, and the junction held 4 bases outside the gene matches.

The V gene is TRBV5-4, the J gene TRBJ2-1, with D hard to call. Looked up from germline, CDR1 is SGHNT and CDR2 is YYREEE (reference sequence). The CDR3 covers 13 residues. The germline V and J ends were trimmed by 4 bases and 4 bases, with 9 bases remaining between them. This chain's CDR3 is CASSLLLYNEQFF. CDR3 nucleotide sequence: TGTGCCAGCAGCCTCCTCCTTTACAATGAGCAGTTCTTC.